This T cell receptor beta chain originates from a study of T cells in Graves' hyperthyroidism and ophthalmopathy. Graves' hyperthyroidism was deemed stable absent ophthalmopathy progression within 18 months. In patients aged 18 to 65, hyperthyroidism was newly diagnosed, with duration under 2 months. Researchers amplified the TCR beta CDR3 regions from RNA transcripts. HTBI primers were used for first-round RT-PCR of the TCR CDR3. TCRdb ran MiXCR on the multiplex PCR reads and lists one entry per CDR3 protein. The sample has 470,000 or so distinct CDR3 sequences; roughly 20% are singletons. The germline V and J ends were trimmed by 2 bases and 1 base, with 8 bases remaining between them. CDR1 is SNHLY and CDR2 is FYNNEI in the germline V gene. This CDR3 spans 14 amino acids. This clonotype was recorded many times.

The clonotype was recovered from a man between 18 and 29 years old with Graves' hyperthyroidism. The sample was blood. J is TRBJ1-1 and V is TRBV2; D not resolved. CDR3 DNA: TGTGCCAGCAGTGAACTTCCAAGGAACACTGAAGCTTTCTTT. Amino acid sequence: CASSELPRNTEAFF.